These 26 T cell receptor beta chains originate from one sample sequenced in a study of glioma-infiltrating T cells after dendritic cell vaccination (dated by TCRdb to between 2015 and 2016). Libraries were built with the immunoSEQ multiplex PCR assay. In TCRdb, the immuneACCESS table is reduced to in-frame sequences with V and J assigned. These tables do not hold every clone; where another copy was compared, an unresolved V gene accounts for under half, and the others remain unexplained. The sample table lists roughly 62,000 clones, around 83% of them with a count of one. The ten largest clones capture less than 20% of the sample. The time point label, read with the paper, signifies: after dendritic cell vaccination, including at tumor progression/relapse. Here the sequenced sample was blood, taken after dendritic cell vaccination. The source is a human donor with glioblastoma.

This sequence joins TRBV4-3 and TRBJ1-2, with a weak D call TRBD1 (5 bases). The CDR3 runs to 14 residues. Looked up from germline, CDR1 is LGHNA and CDR2 is YSLEER. V gave up 1 base and J gave up 2 bases, with 8 bases separating them. Here the CDR3 reads CASSQVRGNYGYTF. CDR3 bases: TGCGCCAGCAGCCAAGTCCGGGGGAACTATGGCTACACCTTC.

The chain recombines TRBV5-4 with TRBJ2-3; D may be TRBD2 (6 bases). This CDR3 is 14 amino acids long. Germline loops: CDR1 SGHNT, CDR2 YYREEE (reference sequence). Trimming stripped 4 bases from V and 2 bases from J, with 11 bases between. The CDR3 region is CASSPRGTTDTQYF. CDR3 in DNA: TGTGCCAGCAGCCCCCGGGGGACCACAGATACGCAGTATTTT.

The chain combines TRBV5-5 with TRBJ1-4; 9 nucleotides align to TRBD1. This CDR3 contains 15 residues. V lost 5 bases and J lost 10; bases outside the gene matches: 12. Looked up from germline, CDR1 is SGHKS and CDR2 is YYEKEE (reference sequence). CDR3 amino acids: CASSQDRGGSRKLFF. In DNA form, the CDR3 reads TGTGCCAGCAGTCAAGACAGGGGGGGCTCTAGAAAACTGTTTTTT.

The genes are TRBV9 and TRBJ2-2; 8 bases map to TRBD2. Per germline, CDR1 SGDLS and CDR2 YYNGEE. V was pared by 6 bases and J by 2 bases, with 9 bases of the junction left unmatched. The CDR3 length is 16 residues. The CDR3 sequence: CASTRRGGPNTGELFF. In DNA form, the CDR3 reads TGTGCCAGCACCCGCCGCGGGGGGCCAAACACCGGGGAGCTGTTTTTT.

In this sample, this clone turned up a few times. The J gene is TRBJ1-4, the V gene TRBV12-5; D is undetermined. Germline loops: CDR1 LGHNT, CDR2 FRNRAP. The CDR3 is 15 amino acids. V was pared by 4 bases and J by 0 bases, with 9 bases between. This CDR3 is CASGSEITTNEKLFF. As DNA, the CDR3 is TGTGCTAGTGGTTCCGAGATAACAACTAATGAAAAACTGTTTTTT.

This clone is medium-sized. The chain links TRBV19 to TRBJ1-2, with a weak D call TRBD1 (6 bases). The CDR3 has 13 residues. Looked up from germline, CDR1 is LNHDA and CDR2 is SQIVND (reference sequence). V shed 7 bases and J shed 8 bases, with 17 bases lying between them. For the CDR3, the DNA is TGTGCCAGTACCACTCCGGACAGCGTAGGCTACACCTTC. It codes for CASTTPDSVGYTF.

The rearrangement uses TRBV19 and TRBJ1-2; unclear D gene. The CDR3 is made up of 12 amino acids. Per the germline V gene, CDR1 is LNHDA and CDR2 is SQIVND (reference sequence). V was clipped by 7 bases and J by 3 bases, with 9 bases between them. CDR3 amino acids: CASTVGDYGYTF. CDR3 DNA: TGTGCCAGTACGGTGGGAGACTATGGCTACACCTTC. The full variable domain, its missing parts supplied by reference TRBV19 and TRBJ1-2, is DGGITQSPKYLFRKEGQNVTLSCEQNLNHDAMYWYRQDPGQGLRLIYYSQIVNDFQKGDIAEGYSVSREKKESFPLTVTSAQKNPTAFYLCASTVGDYGYTFGSGTRLTVV.

V gene TRBV5-1 combines with J gene TRBJ2-7, with D perhaps TRBD1 (6 bases). With 4 bases removed from V and 1 base from J, the gap between germline ends came to 12 bases. The CDR3 has 14 amino acids. In germline, CDR1 is SGHRS, CDR2 YFSETQ. The DNA for the CDR3 is TGCGCCAGCAGCGCTACAGGGATTTCCTACGAGCAGTACTTC. The encoded protein is CASSATGISYEQYF.

This chain links TRBV2 with TRBJ2-7; a possible D gene is TRBD1 (6 bases). V shed 7 bases and J shed 9 bases, with 19 bases lying between them. Germline lookup yields CDR1 SNHLY and CDR2 FYNNEI. CDR3 length: 13 residues. The CDR3: CASNGNREGRQYF. CDR3 nucleotide sequence: TGTGCCAGCAATGGGAACAGGGAAGGTAGGCAGTACTTC.

This chain joins TRBV4-1 and TRBJ2-1, with 7 bases fitting TRBD2. The CDR3 has 16 amino acids. The germline gives CDR1 MGHRA, CDR2 YSYEKL. V lost 4 bases, J lost 6 bases, and 12 bases stayed unmatched. The CDR3 DNA sequence: TGCGCCAGCAGCCCCATTCTAGCGGCGCTTGGCAATGAGCAGTTCTTC. Protein product: CASSPILAALGNEQFF.

V usage is TRBV5-1 and J usage is TRBJ2-5, with 7 positions matching TRBD2. The J call may not be correct, given that the DNA end is closer to TRBJ2-7. The CDR3 sequence is 14 residues long. Germline values: CDR1 SGHRS, CDR2 YFSETQ. The CDR3 region is CASSPERGRDEQYF. As DNA, the CDR3 is TGCGCCAGCAGCCCCGAACGGGGGAGGGACGAGCAGTACTTC.

The rearrangement joins TRBV5-8 to TRBJ1-2; 7 bases line up with TRBD1. This CDR3 region has 14 residues. The V segment lost 0 bases and the J segment 8 bases; nucleotides outside the gene matches: 7. The germline V gene encodes CDR1 SGHTS and CDR2 YDEGEE. The CDR3 coding sequence is TGTGCCAGCAGCTTGGGACAGGGAGGAAAGGGCTACACCTTC. This sequence encodes CASSLGQGGKGYTF.

This clone was counted between two and nine times. This rearrangement joins TRBV5-4 to TRBJ1-4; D remains ambiguous. There are 14 residues in the CDR3. The germline V gene has CDR1 SGHNT and CDR2 YYREEE (reference sequence). Trimming took 4 bases from V and 8 from J, leaving 15 bases between them. CDR3 amino acids: CASSLSAGPEKLFF. CDR3 bases: TGTGCCAGCAGCCTCTCGGCAGGTCCGGAAAAACTGTTTTTT. Variable domain in full (rest from reference TRBV5-4 and TRBJ1-4): ETGVTQSPTHLIKTRGQQVTLRCSSQSGHNTVSWYQQALGQGPQFIFQYYREEENGRGNFPPRFSGLQFPNYSSELNVNALELDDSALYLCASSLSAGPEKLFFGSGTQLSVL.

The chain links TRBV6-5 to TRBJ2-5; maybe TRBD2 (5 bases). Germline V gives CDR1 MNHEY, CDR2 SVGAGI. The CDR3 covers 11 residues. V was pared by 0 bases and J by 12 bases, with 8 bases between. This CDR3 is CASSYSTREYF. Here the CDR3 DNA reads TGTGCCAGCAGTTACTCAACTAGGGAGTACTTC.

The chain recombines TRBV5-1 with TRBJ2-1, with a weak D call TRBD2 (5 bases). V was cut by 0 bases and J by 0 bases, with 13 bases left in between. The V gene's germline CDR1 is SGHRS and CDR2 YFSETQ. This CDR3 spans 17 amino acids. The CDR3 spells CASSLAGESSSYNEQFF. The CDR3 DNA reads TGCGCCAGCAGCTTGGCCGGGGAGAGCAGCTCCTACAATGAGCAGTTCTTC.

The chain recombines TRBV29-1 with TRBJ1-5; 7 bases are shared with TRBD1. The CDR3 has 13 amino acids. V trimming: 5 bases; J trimming: 1 base; junction bases outside the gene matches: 2. Germline V CDR1 and CDR2: SQVTM, ANQGSEA. CDR3 protein: CSVRQGSNQPQHF. The DNA for the CDR3 is TGCAGCGTTCGACAGGGAAGCAATCAGCCCCAGCATTTT. The variable domain in full, completed from reference TRBV29-1 and TRBJ1-5, reads SAVISQKPSRDICQRGTSLTIQCQVDSQVTMMFWYRQQPGQSLTLIATANQGSEATYESGFVIDKFPISRPNLTFSTLTVSNMSPEDSSIYLCSVRQGSNQPQHFGDGTRLSIL.

Remarks on this clone: The junction and the germline gene differ at one end; a read error may be behind it. The chain recombines TRBV5-4 with TRBJ1-1, with TRBD1 identical over 7 bases. The CDR3 contains 14 residues. CDR1 and CDR2 from the germline V gene are SGHNT and YYREEE (reference sequence). The CDR3: CACSKTGMNTEAFF. As DNA, the CDR3 is TGTGCCTGCAGTAAGACAGGGATGAACACTGAAGCTTTCTTT. Supplemented by reference TRBV5-4 and TRBJ1-1, the full variable domain reads ETGVTQSPTHLIKTRGQQVTLRCSSQSGHNTVSWYQQALGQGPQFIFQYYREEENGRGNFPPRFSGLQFPNYSSELNVNALELDDSALYLCACSKTGMNTEAFFGQGTRLTVV.

In the case of this clone: At one of its ends the junction is not consistent with the germline gene, which may arise from a read error. The genes are TRBV7-7 and TRBJ2-3; D is possibly TRBD2 (6 bases). Per the germline V gene, CDR1 is SSHAT and CDR2 is FNYEAQ (reference sequence). The CDR3 has 13 residues. CDR3 region: CASSLDGGDTQYF. The DNA of the CDR3 is TGTGCTAGCAGCTTAGATGGGGGGGATACGCAGTATTTT.

This clone was seen a single time. The V and J genes are TRBV2 and TRBJ2-3; a weak D match, TRBD2 (5 bases). The V end lost 6 bases, the J end lost 0 bases, and 19 bases lay between the germline ends. The CDR3 spans 17 residues. Germline V gene data show CDR1 as SNHLY and CDR2 as FYNNEI. The CDR3 loop is CASSRPGLRPSTDTQYF. CDR3 nucleotide sequence: TGTGCCAGCAGCCGCCCCGGACTGCGACCTAGCACAGATACGCAGTATTTT.

The chain joins TRBV5-4 to TRBJ1-1; TRBD1 matches at 7 bases. CDR3 length: 13 residues. V trimming: 4 bases; J trimming: 11 bases; junction bases outside the gene matches: 11. Germline V gene sequence: CDR1 SGHNT, CDR2 YYREEE (reference sequence). The CDR3 here is CASSGSQGIEAFF. The CDR3, as DNA: TGTGCCAGCAGCGGCTCACAGGGGATAGAGGCTTTCTTT.

The rearrangement uses TRBV11-2 and TRBJ1-4; possibly TRBD1 for D (6 bases). There are 14 residues in the CDR3. Trimming took off 4 bases at V and 6 bases at J, with 12 bases between the two ends. Germline lookup yields CDR1 SGHAT and CDR2 FQNNGV. The CDR3 sequence: CASSSVKGDEKLFF. DNA of the CDR3: TGTGCCAGCAGCTCGGTGAAGGGGGATGAAAAACTGTTTTTT.

This clone was counted a few times. The chain joins TRBV4-2 to TRBJ1-5; possibly TRBD1 for D (6 bases). CDR3 length equals 15 residues. CDR1 is LGHNA and CDR2 is YNFKEQ in the germline V gene. Trimming took off 1 base at V and 9 bases at J, with 16 bases between the two ends. For the CDR3, the DNA is TGTGCCAGCAGCCAAGCCCTCAGGGGAGGGAGGCCCCAGCATTTT. The encoded protein is CASSQALRGGRPQHF.

The chain employs TRBV5-4 and TRBJ2-2; 13 bases line up with TRBD2. This CDR3 has 17 amino acids. J was trimmed by 5 bases and V by 5 bases; bases with no gene match: 9. CDR1 SGHNT and CDR2 YYREEE come from the germline V gene (reference sequence). The CDR3 region has the DNA TGTGCCAGCAGATACGGACTAGCGGGGGAGAAAACCGGGGAGCTGTTTTTT. This encodes CASRYGLAGEKTGELFF.

The J gene is TRBJ2-7, the V gene TRBV7-2, with D unresolved. The germline V gene has CDR1 SGHTA and CDR2 FQGNSA. There are 13 residues in the CDR3. With 0 bases removed from V and 4 bases from J, the gap between germline ends came to 7 bases. The CDR3 loop reads CASSLASRYEQYF. The CDR3 DNA sequence: TGTGCCAGCAGCTTAGCGTCGCGGTACGAGCAGTACTTC.

The rearrangement joins TRBV5-6 to TRBJ1-1; D gene ambiguous. Trimming took 5 bases from V and 0 from J, leaving 14 bases between them. CDR1 SGHDT and CDR2 YYEEEE come from the germline V gene. There are 15 residues in the CDR3. The CDR3 spells CASSLFGEMNTEAFF. DNA for the CDR3: TGTGCCAGCAGTCTTTTCGGGGAAATGAACACTGAAGCTTTCTTT.

Only one count was recorded for this clone. At one of its ends the junction is not consistent with the germline gene, which may arise from a read error. This chain joins TRBV6-1 and TRBJ1-2; D gene unclear. Per germline, CDR1 MNHNS and CDR2 SASEGT. CDR3 length: 13 residues. The CDR3 bases are TGTGCCAGCAGTGGTTTCGGGATCTATGGCTACGCCTTC. Translating it yields CASSGFGIYGYAF.